A single sample gave rise to the 32 T cell receptor beta chains below, sequenced in a study of shared clonotypes between healthy human individuals. The protocol was immunoSEQ multiplex PCR, while the TCRdb copy is restricted to in-frame clones and leaves out a portion. This table holds approximately 640,000 clones, 90% found once. The specimen sequenced was memory CD8+ T cells from PBMCs. Subset of the sample: CD45RO+ cells pooled with CCR7-negative TemRA cells. The receptors shown here come from a man younger than 35 in good health. Some clones in this sample may be carry-over from other donors' samples.

V gene TRBV30 combines with J gene TRBJ1-2; the D gene is possibly TRBD1 (5 bases). V dropped 5 bases and J dropped 8 bases, with 21 bases sitting between them. The germline V gene has CDR1 GTSNPN and CDR2 SVGIG (reference sequence). This CDR3 has 14 amino acids. The CDR3 protein is CAWDLGTFREGYTF. CDR3 nucleotide sequence: TGTGCCTGGGACCTAGGGACTTTTAGGGAGGGCTACACCTTC.

This clone is medium-sized (0.01 to 0.1%). This sequence joins TRBV27 and TRBJ2-2; maybe TRBD1 (5 bases). Trimming cost V 4 bases and J 7 bases, with 22 bases left between them. Germline V gene lookup returns CDR1 MNHEY and CDR2 SMNVEV (reference sequence). This CDR3 is built from 17 residues. The CDR3 protein is CASSSLTRGTVDGELFF. The CDR3 DNA reads as TGTGCCAGCAGTTCCCTCACAAGGGGCACTGTTGACGGGGAGCTGTTTTTT.

V gene TRBV6-1 combines with J gene TRBJ2-7, with TRBD1 as a possible D gene (6 bases). This CDR3 has 15 residues. Looked up from germline, CDR1 is MNHNS and CDR2 is SASEGT. Trimming took off 3 bases at V and 2 bases at J, with 14 bases between the two ends. For the CDR3, the DNA is TGTGCCAGCAGTGATAAAAGGGACAACACCTACGAGCAGTACTTC. It encodes CASSDKRDNTYEQYF.

The chain uses TRBV7-9 and TRBJ2-1; TRBD2 agrees at 12 bases. Germline assignment: CDR1 SEHNR and CDR2 FQNEAQ (reference sequence). CDR3 length: 17 amino acids. V dropped 6 bases and J dropped 0; count of bases not matched to a gene: 6. The CDR3 here is CASSPRTSGNSYNEQFF. The CDR3 nucleotides are TGTGCCAGCAGTCCCCGGACTAGCGGGAACTCCTACAATGAGCAGTTCTTC.

In this sample, this clone turned up once. The J gene is TRBJ2-5, the V gene TRBV27; tentatively, D is TRBD1 or TRBD2 (5 bases each). The V gene lost 1 base and the J gene lost 0 bases, with 24 bases spanning the gap. CDR3 length equals 20 residues. Germline V lookup: CDR1 MNHEY, CDR2 SMNVEV (reference sequence). The CDR3: CASSLFRPEQATRYQETQYF. CDR3 nucleotide sequence: TGTGCCAGCAGTTTATTCAGGCCCGAACAGGCTACTAGGTACCAAGAGACCCAGTACTTC.

The chain recombines TRBV27 with TRBJ2-3, with D perhaps TRBD1 or TRBD2 (5 bases each). The CDR3 consists of 14 residues. The germline V gene has CDR1 MNHEY and CDR2 SMNVEV (reference sequence). Trimming pared 5 bases from V and 0 bases from J, leaving 9 bases between. The CDR3 DNA reads as TGTGCCAGCAGTCCGGGACCTAGCACAGATACGCAGTATTTT. Its protein product is CASSPGPSTDTQYF.

This sequence joins TRBV19 and TRBJ1-2; no reliable D call. Germline loops: CDR1 LNHDA, CDR2 SQIVND (reference sequence). Trimming removed 7 bases from V and 2 bases from J, with 14 bases in between. The CDR3 runs 14 residues. DNA of the CDR3: TGTGCCAGTACCAACAACGCTTGGAACTATGGCTACACCTTC. Protein product: CASTNNAWNYGYTF.

This sequence joins TRBV15 and TRBJ2-1, with 10 bases lining up with TRBD2. The germline CDR1 and CDR2 sequences are LNHNV and YYDKDF (reference sequence). The J segment lost 5 bases and the V segment lost 4 bases, leaving 14 bases of the junction unmatched. The CDR3 has 18 amino acids. CDR3 protein: CATSIPRGFSGGNNEQFF. The CDR3 nucleotides are TGTGCCACCAGCATCCCCAGAGGGTTTAGCGGGGGGAACAATGAGCAGTTCTTC.

The chain links TRBV9 to TRBJ1-1, with TRBD1 matching 10 bases. The CDR3 sequence is 14 residues long. Germline CDR1 SGDLS, CDR2 YYNGEE. The ends lost 3 bases at V and 7 bases at J; junction bases unmatched: 6. For the CDR3, the DNA is TGTGCCAGCAGCGCCTGGACAGGGGGGAATGAAGCTTTCTTT. Protein product: CASSAWTGGNEAFF.

Worth noting for this clone: Sequence at one end of the junction differs from germline and may be a read error. The rearrangement joins TRBV19 to TRBJ2-2, with 7 bases aligning to TRBD2. CDR1 and CDR2 (germline): LNHDA, SQIVND (reference sequence). The CDR3 is made up of 15 amino acids. CDR3 region: CASSTGSGNAGELFF. The CDR3 DNA follows: TGTGCCAGTTCAACGGGCAGCGGGAACGCCGGGGAGCTGTTTTTT.

Of note for this clone: Other DNA variants within this sample encode the same CDR3. The chain combines TRBV27 with TRBJ2-1; a weak D match, TRBD2 (5 bases). CDR3 length: 13 amino acids. Germline V gene sequence: CDR1 MNHEY, CDR2 SMNVEV (reference sequence). Trimming cost V 2 bases and J 5 bases, with 7 bases left between them. This CDR3 reads CASSLLGDNEQFF. CDR3 coding DNA: TGTGCCAGCAGTTTACTCGGGGACAATGAGCAGTTCTTC.

The table lists this clone with a count of one. The chain recombines TRBV2 with TRBJ2-2; TRBD2 aligns across 8 bases. V shed 9 bases and J 6 bases; nucleotides not matched to a gene: 12. Germline CDR1 reads SNHLY; CDR2 reads FYNNEI. The CDR3 consists of 15 residues. CDR3 sequence (DNA): TGTGCCAGTGGCGGTCGGGAGGGCCTCCCCGGGGAGCTGTTTTTT. Encoded protein: CASGGREGLPGELFF.

The chain has TRBV11-2 and TRBJ2-2; a weak D match, TRBD1 (6 bases). The CDR3 spans 14 residues. Deletions cut 6 bases from V and 4 bases from J, with 12 bases between. CDR1 is SGHAT and CDR2 is FQNNGV in the germline V gene. The CDR3 region has the DNA TGTGCCAGCAGACGCCGGGACACCACCGGGGAGCTGTTTTTT. Encoded protein: CASRRRDTTGELFF.

The chain is built from TRBV6-5 and TRBJ2-1; the D is unclear. CDR1 is MNHEY, CDR2 SVGAGI, per germline. V lost 0 bases and J lost 5, with 8 bases in between. This CDR3 comprises 14 residues. DNA for the CDR3: TGTGCCAGCAGTTACTCTCAGGCAGACAATGAGCAGTTCTTC. Its translation is CASSYSQADNEQFF.

The CDR3, as DNA: TGTGCCAGCTCACCCGGACTAGCGGGCACAGATACGCAGTATTTT. The encoded protein is CASSPGLAGTDTQYF. The chain combines TRBV18 with TRBJ2-3; 10 nucleotides line up with TRBD2. The CDR3 is made up of 15 amino acids. The germline gives CDR1 KGHSH, CDR2 LQKENI. The V segment lost 3 bases and the J segment 1 base; nucleotides outside the gene matches: 1. The variable domain in full, completed from reference TRBV18 and TRBJ2-3, reads NAGVMQNPRHLVRRRGQEARLRCSPMKGHSHVYWYRQLPEEGLKFMVYLQKENIIDESGMPKERFSAEFPKEGPSILRIQQVVRGDSAAYFCASSPGLAGTDTQYFGPGTRLTVL.

This clone is a singleton in its sample. The sample contains more than one DNA sequence encoding this CDR3. The V and J genes are TRBV27 and TRBJ2-1, with a weak D call TRBD1 (5 bases). The CDR3 length is 12 residues. Germline values: CDR1 MNHEY, CDR2 SMNVEV (reference sequence). V was shortened by 2 bases and J by 7 bases, with 6 bases between the two germline ends. CDR3 protein: CASSLAGNEQFF. The CDR3, as DNA: TGTGCCAGCAGTTTAGCAGGGAATGAGCAGTTCTTC.

This chain uses TRBV19 with TRBJ2-7, with 8 bases that match TRBD1. Per germline, CDR1 LNHDA and CDR2 SQIVND (reference sequence). The CDR3 is 18 amino acids. The ends lost 1 base at V and 2 bases at J; junction bases unmatched: 13. In DNA, the CDR3 is TGTGCCAGTAGTATAGGTGTTCGGCCGGGACAGGCGACCTACGAGCAGTACTTC. Translated: CASSIGVRPGQATYEQYF. Based on the CDR3 plus reference TRBV19 and TRBJ2-7, the full variable domain is DGGITQSPKYLFRKEGQNVTLSCEQNLNHDAMYWYRQDPGQGLRLIYYSQIVNDFQKGDIAEGYSVSREKKESFPLTVTSAQKNPTAFYLCASSIGVRPGQATYEQYFGPGTRLTVT.

The chain joins TRBV28 to TRBJ2-7; D may correspond to TRBD1 or TRBD2 (7 bases each). The CDR3 totals 13 residues. V was shortened by 6 bases and J by 4 bases, with 13 bases between the two germline ends. Germline CDR1 and CDR2: MDHEN and SYDVKM. This chain's CDR3 is CASRGRGGYEQYF. The CDR3, as DNA: TGTGCCAGCAGAGGCAGGGGGGGTTACGAGCAGTACTTC. Using reference TRBV28 and TRBJ2-7 for the parts outside the CDR3, the full variable domain is DVKVTQSSRYLVKRTGEKVFLECVQDMDHENMFWYRQDPGLGLRLIYFSYDVKMKEKGDIPEGYSVSREKKERFSLILESASTNQTSMYLCASRGRGGYEQYFGPGTRLTVT.

This clone came up once. This sequence joins TRBV7-2 and TRBJ1-5; D not certain. The CDR3 is 15 amino acids. V dropped 2 bases and J dropped 3 bases, with 11 bases sitting between them. From germline, CDR1 is SGHTA and CDR2 FQGNSA. Here the CDR3 DNA reads TGTGCCAGCAGCTTATGGGCAGAAGTCAATCAGCCCCAGCATTTT. It yields the protein CASSLWAEVNQPQHF.

This clone was found once. This chain links TRBV29-1 with TRBJ1-1, with D tentatively TRBD1 (6 bases). The V gene's germline CDR1 is SQVTM and CDR2 ANQGSEA. CDR3 length: 12 residues. Trimming pared 6 bases from V and 5 bases from J, leaving 13 bases between. The CDR3 nucleotides read TGCAGCGTGCGGGGGGGGCGGACTGAAGCTTTCTTT. This gives the protein CSVRGGRTEAFF. Using reference TRBV29-1 and TRBJ1-1 for the parts outside the CDR3, the full variable domain is SAVISQKPSRDICQRGTSLTIQCQVDSQVTMMFWYRQQPGQSLTLIATANQGSEATYESGFVIDKFPISRPNLTFSTLTVSNMSPEDSSIYLCSVRGGRTEAFFGQGTRLTVV.

The chain is built from TRBV27 and TRBJ2-7; D possibly corresponds to TRBD1 (5 bases). Germline V gene sequence: CDR1 MNHEY, CDR2 SMNVEV (reference sequence). The CDR3 is 15 amino acids. V gave up 4 bases and J gave up 2 bases, with 15 bases separating them. The CDR3 spells CASSSWGKGPYEQYF. The CDR3 DNA sequence: TGTGCCAGCAGTTCTTGGGGCAAGGGTCCCTACGAGCAGTACTTC.

The chain has TRBV7-7 and TRBJ2-7; D is unclear. Trimming took off 2 bases at V and 4 bases at J, with 15 bases between the two ends. Germline V gene lookup returns CDR1 SSHAT and CDR2 FNYEAQ (reference sequence). The length of the CDR3 is 15 residues. The CDR3 region has the DNA TGTGCCAGCAGCTTAACCGTTACAGTTTGGTACGAGCAGTACTTC. Translating gives CASSLTVTVWYEQYF. Together with reference TRBV7-7 and TRBJ2-7, the CDR3 gives the full variable domain: GAGVSQSPRYKVTKRGQDVTLRCDPISSHATLYWYQQALGQGPEFLTYFNYEAQPDKSGLPSDRFSAERPEGSISTLTIQRTEQRDSAMYRCASSLTVTVWYEQYFGPGTRLTVT.

The chain uses TRBV7-9 and TRBJ2-3, with 11 nucleotides matching TRBD2. V was pared by 5 bases and J by 6 bases, with 4 bases of the junction left unmatched. Germline V gene lookup returns CDR1 SEHNR and CDR2 FQNEAQ (reference sequence). The CDR3 totals 14 residues. The CDR3 spells CASSHGTSGDTQYF. The CDR3 DNA reads TGTGCCAGCAGCCATGGGACTAGCGGTGATACGCAGTATTTT.

The chain links TRBV4-2 to TRBJ2-2, with unresolved D. The CDR3 consists of 17 residues. Germline V gene data show CDR1 as LGHNA and CDR2 as YNFKEQ. The V and J ends lost 1 base and 3 bases respectively, with 15 bases between them. The DNA for the CDR3 is TGTGCCAGCAGCCAAGTCTTTGGCTCTGGGGACACCGGGGAGCTGTTTTTT. Amino acid sequence: CASSQVFGSGDTGELFF.

V usage is TRBV7-8 and J usage is TRBJ1-5, with no clear D. Per the germline V gene, CDR1 is SGHVS and CDR2 is FQNEAQ. Trimming removed 4 bases from V and 3 bases from J, with 13 bases in between. The CDR3 runs to 15 residues. This chain's CDR3 is CASSSMVDYNQPQHF. As DNA, the CDR3 is TGTGCCAGCAGCTCAATGGTGGATTACAATCAGCCCCAGCATTTT.

The J gene is TRBJ2-2, the V gene TRBV10-3, with D possibly matching TRBD1 (6 bases). The CDR3 has 16 amino acids. V lost 3 bases, J lost 2 bases, and 13 bases lay in between. Germline CDR1 and CDR2: ENHRY and SYGVKD. CDR3 in amino acids: CAISDLADRNTGELFF. In nucleotides, the CDR3 is TGTGCCATCAGTGACCTCGCGGACAGAAACACCGGGGAGCTGTTTTTT.

This chain links TRBV9 with TRBJ1-2; the match to TRBD1 covers 7 bases. The CDR3 is 17 residues long. Per germline, CDR1 SGDLS and CDR2 YYNGEE. V shed 0 bases, J shed 0 bases, and the junction held 8 bases outside the gene matches. This CDR3 is CASSVDPRGTANYGYTF. The DNA of the CDR3 is TGTGCCAGCAGCGTAGACCCGAGGGGGACAGCTAACTATGGCTACACCTTC.

This clone is a singleton in its sample. The genes are TRBV10-3 and TRBJ1-1, with 8 bases lining up with TRBD1. The trim removed 10 bases at V and 6 bases at J, leaving 7 bases unmatched. This CDR3 region has 12 residues. Germline CDR1 is ENHRY and CDR2 is SYGVKD. The CDR3 region has the DNA TGTGCCACCGGACAGGGTGGTGCTGAAGCTTTCTTT. This sequence encodes CATGQGGAEAFF.

The rearrangement links TRBV28 to TRBJ1-1; D is unresolved. V was shortened by 1 base and J by 0 bases, with 9 bases between the two germline ends. CDR3 length: 15 amino acids. The germline CDR1 and CDR2 sequences are MDHEN and SYDVKM. CDR3 DNA sequence: TGTGCCAGCAGTTTATATGGCAGCATGAACACTGAAGCTTTCTTT. As protein: CASSLYGSMNTEAFF.

The chain has TRBV28 and TRBJ2-7; no clear D. Trimming cost V 3 bases and J 2 bases, with 17 bases left between them. The germline V gene encodes CDR1 MDHEN and CDR2 SYDVKM. The CDR3 totals 16 residues. The DNA of the CDR3 is TGTGCCAGCAGTTTGGGGTTGGAGAATCTGGCCTACGAGCAGTACTTC. Its protein product is CASSLGLENLAYEQYF.

The chain recombines TRBV7-2 with TRBJ1-5, with D maybe TRBD1 (5 bases). Trimming removed 2 bases at V and 4 bases at J, with 15 bases between. Germline CDR1 and CDR2: SGHTA and FQGNSA. This CDR3 has 16 amino acids. The CDR3 reads CASSLSPTERNQPQHF. The DNA for the CDR3 is TGTGCCAGCAGCTTATCTCCGACAGAGAGGAATCAGCCCCAGCATTTT.

The rearrangement uses TRBV18 and TRBJ2-2; a weak D match, TRBD1 (6 bases). Germline CDR1 KGHSH, CDR2 LQKENI. The CDR3 runs to 16 residues. Trimming left V 6 bases short and J 0 bases short, with 14 bases between. The CDR3 sequence is CASSPVDRPNTGELFF. The CDR3 DNA reads TGTGCCAGCTCGCCCGTGGACAGACCGAACACCGGGGAGCTGTTTTTT. The full variable domain, in which reference TRBV18 and TRBJ2-2 provide the parts outside the CDR3, is NAGVMQNPRHLVRRRGQEARLRCSPMKGHSHVYWYRQLPEEGLKFMVYLQKENIIDESGMPKERFSAEFPKEGPSILRIQQVVRGDSAAYFCASSPVDRPNTGELFFGEGSRLTVL.